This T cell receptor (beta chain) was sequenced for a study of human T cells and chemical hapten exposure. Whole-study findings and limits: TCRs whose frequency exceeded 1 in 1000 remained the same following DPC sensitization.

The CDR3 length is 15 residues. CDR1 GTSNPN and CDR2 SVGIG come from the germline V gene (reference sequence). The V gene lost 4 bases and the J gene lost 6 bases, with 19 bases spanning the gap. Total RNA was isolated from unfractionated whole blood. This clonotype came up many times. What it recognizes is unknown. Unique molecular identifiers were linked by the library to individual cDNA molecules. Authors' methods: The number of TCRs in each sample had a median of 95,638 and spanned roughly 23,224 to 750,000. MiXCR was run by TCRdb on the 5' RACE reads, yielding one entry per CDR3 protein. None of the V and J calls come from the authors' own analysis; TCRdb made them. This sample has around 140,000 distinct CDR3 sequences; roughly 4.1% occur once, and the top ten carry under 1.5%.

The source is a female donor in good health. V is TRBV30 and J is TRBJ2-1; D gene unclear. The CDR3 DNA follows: TGTGCCTGGATTGATGGGGTTACCCAAGGCAATGAGCAGTTCTTC. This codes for CAWIDGVTQGNEQFF.